These 7 T cell receptor beta chains originate from one sample sequenced in a study of T-cell reconstitution after alpha-beta-depleted transplantation in children. Preparing the TCRbeta library involved the use of unique molecular identifiers. Using its own MiXCR run on the PCR reads, TCRdb lists one record per CDR3 protein. The sample yields about 110,000 distinct CDR3 sequences, 10% seen once. The sample here was PBMCs from the stem cell graft donor, taken from the stem cell graft. The receptors come from a human donor who donated a stem cell graft to a child with acute lymphoblastic leukemia.

This clonotype was recorded many times. The chain couples TRBV5-5 to TRBJ2-3; D is uncertain. This CDR3 has 13 residues. Trimming stripped 2 bases from V and 1 base from J, with 5 bases between. Germline values: CDR1 SGHKS, CDR2 YYEKEE (reference sequence). CDR3 coding DNA: TGTGCCAGCAGCTTCGGGCGCACAGATACGCAGTATTTT. This translates into CASSFGRTDTQYF.

Points on this clonotype: A much larger clonotype is one base distant, so this may be a read error. This chain joins TRBV27 and TRBJ2-4, with TRBD2 as a possible D gene (5 bases). The CDR3 loop spans 17 amino acids. The germline V gene encodes CDR1 MNHEY and CDR2 SMNVEV (reference sequence). The CDR3 DNA sequence: TGTGCCAGCAGTCACCCTGCAGGCGACCTAGCCAAAAACAGTCAGTACTTC. Its protein is CASSHPAGDLAKNSQYF.

The V gene is TRBV4-3, the J gene TRBJ2-3; D unclear. The CDR3 loop spans 14 amino acids. The V end was cut by 0 bases, the J end by 2 bases, with 6 bases between. Germline V gene lookup returns CDR1 LGHNA and CDR2 YSLEER. CDR3 sequence (DNA): TGCGCCAGCAGCCAAGATGTCAACACAGATACGCAGTATTTT. It is translated as CASSQDVNTDTQYF.

Concerning this clonotype itself: The germline gene is not matched at one end of the junction; a read error may be the cause. V and J are TRBV12-3 or TRBV12-4 and TRBJ1-5, with D hard to call. The CDR3 spans 13 residues. CDR3 bases: TGTGCCAGCACCCAGGCACAAAATCAGCCCCAGCATTTC. Translation: CASTQAQNQPQHF.

Notes on this clonotype: Being one base from a much bigger clone, this may be a read error. This chain uses TRBV12-3 or TRBV12-4 with TRBJ1-1, with 7 positions matching TRBD1. This CDR3 is 15 amino acids long. Unmatched junction bases numbered 10, after V lost 7 bases and J lost 2 bases. In DNA form, the CDR3 reads TGTGCCAGCACCGAGACAGGGTCGACCAACACTGAAGCTTTCTTT. Its protein is CASTETGSTNTEAFF.

This clonotype was seen at least ten times. The chain has TRBV20-1 and TRBJ2-7, with 10 bases fitting TRBD2. V lost 6 bases and J lost 0; bases outside the gene matches: 5. CDR3 length: 14 amino acids. Germline assignment: CDR1 DFQATT and CDR2 SNEGSKA (reference sequence). The CDR3 reads CSAPPSGSSYEQYF. The CDR3 nucleotides read TGCAGTGCGCCCCCTAGCGGGAGCTCCTACGAGCAGTACTTC.

This clonotype came up many times. The V call is TRBV20-1, the J call TRBJ2-4; no firm D call. The V gene lost 0 bases and the J gene lost 1 base, with 10 bases spanning the gap. The germline gives CDR1 DFQATT, CDR2 SNEGSKA (reference sequence). The CDR3 contains 15 residues. The DNA for the CDR3 is TGCAGTGCTAGAGACGGTGGGCAGGCCAAAAACATTCAGTACTTC. Protein sequence: CSARDGGQAKNIQYF.